The present entry profiles one T cell receptor beta chain with its context. Its antigen is undetermined. The record originates from a study of identifying expanded T cells in peripheral blood. Generated by immunoSEQ multiplex PCR, the TCRdb table keeps only in-frame clones and is missing some. The sample yields approximately 100,000 clones, about 87% seen once. V lost 3 bases and J lost 1, with 11 bases in between. CDR1 is SGDLS and CDR2 is YYNGEE in the germline V gene. The CDR3 covers 15 residues. Study-wide findings and caveats: Over two and four weeks, about 15 and 19 clones changed, versus 1.2 between replicates.

This clonotype was obtained from a person aged 18 to 70 in good health. The chain is built from TRBV9 and TRBJ2-1, with D possibly being TRBD2 (5 bases). Sequencing was performed on blood. Here the CDR3 reads CASSALLASYNEQFF. Written as DNA, the CDR3 is TGTGCCAGCAGCGCTCTTCTAGCTTCCTACAATGAGCAGTTCTTC.